Listed below are T cell receptor beta chains from one sample, sequenced in a study of cytomegalovirus exposure and HLA in healthy donors. Some clones are missing from TCRdb's copy, which holds only in-frame ones; the method was immunoSEQ multiplex PCR. The sample lists around 50,000 clones; approximately 70% were seen once. The source material was PBMCs. These receptors were obtained from a woman between 50 and 59 years old in good health and CMV-seropositive. Both conserved end residues are part of each CDR3. D genes are given only for firm matches. Only part of the rows carry a size: once, few, many, or a class if the clone is expanded.

v_gene	d_gene	j_gene	abundance	CDR3nt	CDR3aa
TRBV11-3	.	TRBJ2-3	.	TGTGCCAGCAGCTTAGAGGGGGGTAGCACAGATACGCAGTATTTT	CASSLEGGSTDTQYF
TRBV29-1	.	TRBJ2-1	.	TGCAGCGTTGAGACCAGGGTCAATGAGCAGTTCTTC	CSVETRVNEQFF
TRBV10-3	TRBD2	TRBJ2-1	.	TGTGCCACTGGACTAGCGGGGGCCTACAATGAGCAGTTCTTC	CATGLAGAYNEQFF
TRBV28	TRBD1	TRBJ2-2	.	TGTGCCAGCAGTCCGTGGACAGGGGGGAACACCGGGGAGCTGTTTTTT	CASSPWTGGNTGELFF
TRBV7-9	TRBD1	TRBJ2-6	.	TGTTCCATCCACCAGGACAGGACCACTCCGACTTTC	CSIHQDRTTPTF
TRBV25-1	TRBD2	TRBJ2-5	.	TGTGCCAGCAGTGGGGGACTAGCGGGAGGCTATCAAGAGACCCAGTACTTC	CASSGGLAGGYQETQYF
TRBV19	TRBD1	TRBJ1-3	.	TGTGCCAGTAGTGGGACAGGGTTCCGGAACACCATATATTTT	CASSGTGFRNTIYF
TRBV27	.	TRBJ1-2	few	TGTGCCAGCAGGACCGGGACACTGGATGGCTACACCTTC	CASRTGTLDGYTF
TRBV2	TRBD1	TRBJ1-1	.	TGTGCCAGCAGTACAGGGGTCACTGAAGCTTTCTTT	CASSTGVTEAFF
TRBV30	TRBD1	TRBJ2-6	.	TGTGCCTGGAGTGTGACAGGGCGTCCATCCTCTGGGGCCAACGTCCTGACTTTC	CAWSVTGRPSSGANVLTF
TRBV7-2	.	TRBJ1-1	.	TGTGCCAGCAGCTCCCGGGTCAGGGGAGCTTTCTTT	CASSSRVRGAFF
TRBV18	.	TRBJ1-2	.	TGTGCCAGCTCACTAGACAGTTACGGCTACACCTTC	CASSLDSYGYTF
TRBV5-4	TRBD2	TRBJ2-7	few	TGTGCCAGCAGTCGAGGACTAGCGGGAGCGGGCTACGAGCAGTACTTC	CASSRGLAGAGYEQYF
TRBV6-1	TRBD1	TRBJ1-6	few	TGTGCCAGCAGGACGGGACAGTCTAATTCACCCCTCCACTTT	CASRTGQSNSPLHF
TRBV18	TRBD1	TRBJ2-7	.	TGTGCCAGCTCCCCCCAGGGACAGGGGACCCACGAGCAGTACTTC	CASSPQGQGTHEQYF
TRBV30	.	TRBJ1-1	.	TGTGCCTGGAGTACGATGGGACTTGAAGCTTTCTTT	CAWSTMGLEAFF
TRBV19	.	TRBJ2-4	.	TGTGCCAGTAGTATGGGGCTAGCCAAAAACATTCAGTACTTC	CASSMGLAKNIQYF
TRBV13	.	TRBJ2-5	.	TGTGCCAGCAGCTCTAACGGGGGGCTCGAGACCCAGTACTTC	CASSSNGGLETQYF
TRBV29-1	TRBD1	TRBJ1-5	once	TGCAGCGTCAGAACCGGGACAGGGGGACAGCCCCAGCATTTT	CSVRTGTGGQPQHF
TRBV18	.	TRBJ1-1	.	TGTGCCAGCTCATACTCCTACCTAGACGGAGGGCATGCCGTGAACACTGAAGCTTTCTTT	CASSYSYLDGGHAVNTEAFF
TRBV6-7	.	TRBJ2-7	.	TGTGCCAGCAGCTCCGGACTCCCTTACGAGCAGTACTTC	CASSSGLPYEQYF
TRBV29-1	.	TRBJ2-3	.	TGCAGCGTCGGGACACACACAGATACGCAGTATTTT	CSVGTHTDTQYF
TRBV6-4	TRBD1	TRBJ2-4	.	TGTGCCAGCAGTGACCGGGACAGGGTTGATAGTGCCAAAAACATTCAGTACTTC	CASSDRDRVDSAKNIQYF
TRBV4-1	TRBD1	TRBJ2-5	.	TGCGCCAGCAGCCAAGATTGGGACAGGGGGATAGAGACCCAGTACTTC	CASSQDWDRGIETQYF
TRBV7-2	TRBD2	TRBJ2-5	.	TGTGCCAGCAGCCCGACTAGCGGGATACAAGAGACCCAGTACTTC	CASSPTSGIQETQYF
TRBV6-1	TRBD2	TRBJ2-7	few	TGTGCCAGCAGTGATGGGGTAGCGGGGGCCTTCTACGAGCAGTACTTC	CASSDGVAGAFYEQYF
TRBV5-4	TRBD2	TRBJ2-1	few	TGTGCCAGCAGCCTAGCGGGACCTTCAACCTTCGCTGAGCAGTTCTTC	CASSLAGPSTFAEQFF
TRBV28	TRBD1	TRBJ2-6	.	TGTGCCAGCAGTTCGGAGACAGGGTCTGGGGCCAACGTCCTGACTTTC	CASSSETGSGANVLTF
TRBV9	.	TRBJ2-1	once	TGTGCCAGCAGCGTAGGCCTGGTGAGTGAGCAGTTCTTC	CASSVGLVSEQFF
TRBV28	TRBD2	TRBJ2-1	.	TGTGCCAGCAGGGGACGGGAGGACCCCTACAATGAGCAGTTCTTC	CASRGREDPYNEQFF
TRBV7-2	.	TRBJ1-6	.	TGTGCCAGCAGCCTCCGGACAGATGCGAAGAATTCACCCCTCCACTTT	CASSLRTDAKNSPLHF
TRBV5-8	TRBD1	TRBJ2-5	.	TGTGCCAGCAGCAAGCGTTTGGGGACAGGCGAGACCCAGTACTTC	CASSKRLGTGETQYF
TRBV5-1	.	TRBJ1-1	.	TGCGCCAGCAGCGAGGGTGTGCGGGCTGAAGCTTTCTTT	CASSEGVRAEAFF
TRBV6-1	.	TRBJ2-1	.	TGTGCCAGCAGTGAACGGGGACAAAACTACAATGAGCAGTTCTTC	CASSERGQNYNEQFF
TRBV30	TRBD2	TRBJ2-3	.	TGTGCCTGGAGTGTACGGACTAGCGGAAACACAGATACGCAGTATTTT	CAWSVRTSGNTDTQYF
TRBV4-1	.	TRBJ2-7	.	TGCGCCAGCAGCCAAGTCCTACTAGCAGGCTACGAGCAGTACTTC	CASSQVLLAGYEQYF
TRBV10-2	.	TRBJ1-1	.	TGCGCCAGCAGTGAAGACCCAGGGTTGAACACTGAAGCTTTCTTT	CASSEDPGLNTEAFF
TRBV29-1	.	TRBJ2-7	.	TGCAGCGTCGTCAGGGATTCGGATGAGCAGTACTTC	CSVVRDSDEQYF
TRBV6-4	TRBD2	TRBJ2-1	few	TGTGCCAGCAGTGACTCCGGGACTAGCGGGGGCAATGAGCAGTTCTTC	CASSDSGTSGGNEQFF
TRBV28	.	TRBJ2-1	once	TGTGCCAGCAGTCTGGAGGACTACAATGAGCAGTTCTTC	CASSLEDYNEQFF
TRBV6-5	TRBD2	TRBJ2-3	.	TGTGCCAGCAGGGAGAGCGGGAGGATTACAGATACGCAGTATTTT	CASRESGRITDTQYF
TRBV4-1	TRBD1	TRBJ2-7	.	TGCGCCAGCAGCCAACAGACAGGGCCGGTCTACGAGCAGTACTTC	CASSQQTGPVYEQYF
TRBV4-1	TRBD2	TRBJ2-7	.	TGCGCCAGCAGCCATCCGCCCGGACTAGCGGGACACTCCTACGAGCAGTACTTC	CASSHPPGLAGHSYEQYF
TRBV19	.	TRBJ1-2	.	TGTGCCAGTAGGTCAGCCGAGAGGGGCTACACCTTC	CASRSAERGYTF
TRBV5-1	TRBD1	TRBJ2-5	.	TGCGCCAGCAGCGAGGGGGCCGGACAAGAGACCCAGTACTTC	CASSEGAGQETQYF
TRBV2	TRBD2	TRBJ2-1	.	TGTGCCAGCTCTTTGCGGGAGGGCCTAGTTGATGAGCAGTTCTTC	CASSLREGLVDEQFF
TRBV7-9	.	TRBJ1-5	few	TGTGCCAGCGGGCAGGGTTATAGCAATCAGCCCCAGCATTTT	CASGQGYSNQPQHF
TRBV15	.	TRBJ2-7	.	TGTGCCACCAGCAGAGCACTAGCTTACGAGCAGTACTTC	CATSRALAYEQYF
TRBV28	TRBD1	TRBJ2-1	few	TGTGCCAGCAGTAGGGACAGGGTATTGATTGAGCAGTTCTTC	CASSRDRVLIEQFF
TRBV19	.	TRBJ1-5	.	TGTGCCAGTAGTAGCGCTTTGGGGGCGCGGGTAGGCAATCAGCCCCAGCATTTT	CASSSALGARVGNQPQHF
TRBV29-1	TRBD2	TRBJ2-1	.	TGCAGCGTTGGAGCTAGCGGGAGGGAGAATGAGCAGTTCTTC	CSVGASGRENEQFF